This T cell receptor (beta chain) originates from a study of shared clonotypes between healthy human individuals. General study findings and limits: Sampling covered nothing but blood. Tissue TCR repertoires likely differ from those found in blood. Compared with memory subsets, naive subsets generally had larger estimated richness.

V lost 1 base and J lost 1; bases outside the gene matches: 6. This CDR3 has 18 residues. Germline assignment: CDR1 SGDLS and CDR2 YYNGEE. Remarks on this clone: The target antigen is unknown.

Both subsets, CD45RA+ naive and CD45RA-negative memory, were split from the CD4+ cells. Generated by immunoSEQ multiplex PCR, the TCRdb table keeps only in-frame clones and is missing some. Among around 2.5 million clones listed, over 85% were seen once. The specimen sequenced was naive CD4+ T cells from PBMCs. The subset denotes: CD45RA+ positively selected. This TCR derives from a man between 18 and 29 years old in good health. Some clones in this sample may be carry-over from other donors' samples. The chain carries TRBV9 and TRBJ2-3; 13 nucleotides agree with TRBD2. CDR3 nucleotides: TGTGCCAGCAGCGTATTCGGGACTAGCGGGACCCGCACAGATACGCAGTATTTT. As protein: CASSVFGTSGTRTDTQYF.